This T cell receptor beta chain was retrieved from a study of CD8 T cells in ankylosing spondylitis. General study points: Researchers reportedly found disease-linked clones significantly enriched in matched ankylosing spondylitis synovial fluid. A TCR beta motif made of fewer than ten highly homologous variants seemed typical of ankylosing spondylitis blood. Earlier work had already found some motif variants in reactive arthritis synovial fluid and blood. Disease-linked clones were found to be CD8+ and relatively rare in peripheral blood.

This clonotype has more than one count but fewer than ten. Antigen unknown. The length of the CDR3 is 11 residues. Molecular-barcoded quantitative 5'-RACE produced these TCR beta libraries. Each CDR3 protein gets one entry after TCRdb re-called the 5' RACE reads with MiXCR. The data hold 800,000 to 900,000 distinct CDR3 sequences, with about 10% observed a single time. This sequence joins TRBV21-1 and TRBJ2-7; the table's D call TRBD1 went unverified against the DNA. TRBV21-1 is a listed pseudogene. The TCR comes from a male donor with ankylosing spondylitis. Sequencing was performed on blood, either unsorted or a sorted T cell fraction (not recorded which). The DNA of the CDR3 is TGTGCCAGCAGTGGTACAGGGAAAGAGTACTTC. Its protein is CASSGTGKEYF.